This TCR beta chain appears in the sequencing data of a study of blood T cells in healthy people across ages. The CDR3 totals 16 residues. Germline V lookup: CDR1 MNHNS, CDR2 SASEGT. The J segment lost 3 bases and the V segment lost 4 bases, leaving 8 bases of the junction unmatched. It was with a sample-barcoded 5' primer and a J-beta primer mix that a second PCR of roughly 7 to 12 cycles was run. MiXCR, applied by TCRdb to the 5' RACE reads, yields one record per CDR3 protein. The table lists about 1.6 million distinct CDR3 sequences, roughly 32% of them singletons. This clonotype was recorded a few times.

The specimen was blood. This clonotype was sampled from a woman in her thirties in good health. This chain connects TRBV6-1 to TRBJ2-3; TRBD2 aligns across 9 bases. The CDR3 loop is CASSGASGTGTDTQYF. Written as DNA, the CDR3 is TGTGCCAGCAGTGGGGCTAGCGGGACCGGAACAGATACGCAGTATTTT.